This entry lists 9 T cell receptor beta chains sequenced from one sample in a study of tumor and adjacent non-tumor tissue in lung cancer. RNA was extracted from bulk tissue without any cell sorting. The normal lung tissue was taken more than 3 cm from the tumor edge. TCRbeta libraries were built with three rounds of nested PCR, modified from ARM-PCR. In TCRdb, the multiplex PCR reads were re-called with MiXCR into one record per CDR3 protein. Of 90,000 to 100,000 distinct CDR3 sequences listed, 80% are singletons. What was sequenced was distant non-tumor lung tissue. These receptors were taken from a man between 60 and 70 years old with small cell lung cancer.

In the case of this clonotype: Compared with germline, one end of the junction differs, possibly owing to a read error. The V call is TRBV12-3 or TRBV12-4, the J call TRBJ2-1, with TRBD2 as a possible D gene (6 bases). The CDR3 has 16 amino acids. In DNA, the CDR3 is TGTGCCAGCAGTAGGTCTAACGGGAGTCCCTACAATAAGCAGTTCTTC. This gives the protein CASSRSNGSPYNKQFF.

The chain recombines TRBV11-1 with TRBJ2-7; D possibly corresponds to TRBD1 (6 bases). This CDR3 spans 12 amino acids. V lost 5 bases and J 11 bases, leaving 16 bases between the germline ends. Germline CDR1 and CDR2: SGHAT and FQDESV (reference sequence). The DNA of the CDR3 is TGTGCCAGCAGCGGACAGTGGCGCAAGAAGTACTTC. Translated, it gives CASSGQWRKKYF.

This clonotype was recorded many times. This chain joins TRBV20-1 and TRBJ1-5; 11 bases are a match to TRBD1. J gave up 2 bases and V 1 base, and 7 bases lay outside the gene matches. CDR1 and CDR2 from the germline V gene are DFQATT and SNEGSKA (reference sequence). CDR3 length equals 17 residues. This CDR3 is CSARGDRGNLGNQPQHF. CDR3 DNA: TGCAGTGCTAGAGGGGACAGGGGGAATCTGGGCAATCAGCCCCAGCATTTT.

The chain joins TRBV29-1 to TRBJ2-1; 14 nucleotides align to TRBD2. Per the germline V gene, CDR1 is SQVTM and CDR2 is ANQGSEA. This CDR3 spans 15 amino acids. The ends lost 4 bases at V and 6 bases at J; junction bases unmatched: 5. The CDR3 loop reads CSVVIGTSGSNEQFF. The CDR3, as DNA: TGCAGCGTTGTAATCGGGACTAGCGGGAGCAATGAGCAGTTCTTC.

This clonotype was counted once. The chain employs TRBV11-2 and TRBJ2-1; possible D gene TRBD2, 5 bases. Germline V gene lookup returns CDR1 SGHAT and CDR2 FQNNGV. Trimming removed 2 bases at V and 7 bases at J, with 9 bases between. The CDR3 totals 13 residues. CDR3: CASSLLWENEQFF. Here the CDR3 DNA reads TGTGCCAGCAGCTTACTGTGGGAGAATGAGCAGTTCTTC.

Note on this clonotype: The junction shows a germline mismatch at one end, possibly a read error. This rearrangement joins TRBV6-1 to TRBJ2-5; 8 bases match TRBD1. This CDR3 region has 13 residues. CDR1 and CDR2 (germline): MNHNS, SASEGT. CDR3 protein: CASSETGEETQYF. CDR3 nucleotides: TGTGCCAGTAGTGAGACAGGGGAAGAGACCCAGTACTTC.

Comment on this clonotype: One end of the junction does not line up with germline, which may come from a read error. The chain combines TRBV5-1 with TRBJ2-7; 14 bases agree with TRBD2. The V gene's germline CDR1 is SGHRS and CDR2 YFSETQ. The CDR3 runs 16 residues. The chain's CDR3 is CTSSLGLAGATYERYF. The CDR3 nucleotides read TGCACCAGCAGCTTGGGACTAGCGGGAGCGACCTACGAGCGGTACTTC. Supplemented by reference TRBV5-1 and TRBJ2-7, the full variable domain reads KAGVTQTPRYLIKTRGQQVTLSCSPISGHRSVSWYQQTPGQGLQFLFEYFSETQRNKGNFPGRFSGRQFSNSRSEMNVSTLELGDSALYLCTSSLGLAGATYERYFGPGTRLTVT.

This clonotype showed up just a few times. A read error is possible here, since a much larger clone lies one base away. The chain recombines TRBV29-1 with TRBJ2-2, with TRBD2 matching over 8 bases. V was pared by 7 bases and J by 4 bases, with 14 bases of the junction left unmatched. Germline CDR1 reads SQVTM; CDR2 reads ANQGSEA. The CDR3 sequence is 16 residues long. The CDR3 is CSAYGVAGIGTGELFF. In DNA form, the CDR3 reads TGCAGCGCGTACGGAGTAGCGGGAATCGGCACCGGGGAGCTGTTTTTT.

This clonotype was recorded at least ten times. CDR3 sequence: CASSFQRNQPQHF. CDR3 nucleotides: TGTGCCAGCAGTTTTCAGAGAAATCAGCCCCAGCATTTT. The chain uses TRBV12-3 or TRBV12-4 and TRBJ1-5; D is undetermined. Trimming stripped 3 bases from V and 4 bases from J, with 7 bases between. This CDR3 contains 13 residues.